The next 28 T cell receptor beta chains were all read from a single sample in a study of T-cell memory formation after mild COVID-19 listed by TCRdb under 2021. Library method: 5' RACE. The listed sequencing device is Illumina NovaSeq 6000. TCRdb redid the processing of the public reads, applying fastp at Q25 and MiXCR, and retained in-frame beta chains. Each entry merges the rows of one CDR3 protein and shows their most common DNA and genes. For this sample the table gives tens of thousands of distinct CDR3 sequences, of which over 9% were detected only once. Under 30% of the sample belongs to the ten largest clones. The sample taken for sequencing was PBMCs or a T cell subset sorted from them (not recorded which). Receptors originate from a man younger than 30 who had mild COVID-19 (a few samples of this study predate the infection). The sample titles of this study are shuffled in the database, so cell type and time point are left out; the donor was told from shared clones.

The CDR3 reads CASSLGQTYEQYF. CDR3 nucleotide sequence: TGTGCCAGCAGCTTGGGACAGACCTACGAGCAGTACTTC. The V and J genes are TRBV11-2 and TRBJ2-7, with 7 bases lining up with TRBD1. The trim removed 3 bases at V and 2 bases at J, leaving 1 base unmatched. The length of the CDR3 is 13 residues. Germline lookup yields CDR1 SGHAT and CDR2 FQNNGV.

The table lists this clonotype with a few counts. The J gene is TRBJ2-1, the V gene TRBV6-5; 10 nucleotides line up with TRBD2. V lost 3 bases and J lost 4; bases outside the gene matches: 12. The CDR3 sequence is 18 residues long. CDR1 MNHEY and CDR2 SVGAGI come from the germline V gene. CDR3 DNA: TGTGCCAGCAGTTATTCGGGAAACTTAGCGGGGGGATACAATGAGCAGTTCTTC. Residues: CASSYSGNLAGGYNEQFF.

This clonotype is medium-sized by share. The chain couples TRBV4-1 to TRBJ2-7; TRBD1 might be the D (7 bases). The germline gives CDR1 MGHRA, CDR2 YSYEKL. The CDR3 is made up of 15 amino acids. Trimming removed 4 bases at V and 0 bases at J, with 13 bases between. CDR3 loop: CASSLRGESSYEQYF. CDR3 DNA: TGCGCCAGCAGCCTCAGGGGGGAAAGCTCCTACGAGCAGTACTTC.

The genes are TRBV5-1 and TRBJ2-5; TRBD2 matches at 7 bases. Germline values: CDR1 SGHRS, CDR2 YFSETQ. V dropped 3 bases and J dropped 5; count of bases not matched to a gene: 7. The CDR3 consists of 14 residues. Here the CDR3 DNA reads TGCGCCAGCAGCTGGAGACTAGCCGAGGAGACCCAGTACTTC. As protein: CASSWRLAEETQYF.

This clonotype occurred a few times. The chain carries TRBV3-1 and TRBJ1-1; D call uncertain. There are 12 residues in the CDR3. CDR1 and CDR2 from the germline V gene are LGHDT and YNNKEL (reference sequence). Between the trimmed V and J ends, which lost 0 bases and 10 bases, there was a span of 9 bases. The CDR3: CASSQEAQRAFF. In DNA, the CDR3 is TGTGCCAGCAGCCAAGAGGCACAGCGAGCTTTCTTT.

The sample holds a few counts of this clonotype. The chain carries TRBV6-6 and TRBJ2-2; 9 bases map to TRBD2. The CDR3 sequence is 15 residues long. The germline V gene has CDR1 MNHNY and CDR2 SVGAGI (reference sequence). The trim removed 2 bases at V and 9 bases at J, leaving 7 bases unmatched. DNA for the CDR3: TGTGCCAGCAGTTACGGCGGGGGGGCTTCCAGGGAGCTGTTTTTT. Its translation: CASSYGGGASRELFF.

This clonotype was found a few times. V is TRBV5-1 and J is TRBJ2-1; 7 bases are shared with TRBD1. The CDR3 length is 15 residues. The germline gives CDR1 SGHRS, CDR2 YFSETQ. Trimming removed 2 bases from V and 5 bases from J; junction bases left unmatched: 7. The CDR3 loop reads CASSFRQGIHNEQFF. Written as DNA, the CDR3 is TGCGCCAGCAGCTTCCGACAGGGTATACACAATGAGCAGTTCTTC. Full variable domain (outside the CDR3, taken from reference TRBV5-1 and TRBJ2-1): KAGVTQTPRYLIKTRGQQVTLSCSPISGHRSVSWYQQTPGQGLQFLFEYFSETQRNKGNFPGRFSGRQFSNSRSEMNVSTLELGDSALYLCASSFRQGIHNEQFFGPGTRLTVL.

J is TRBJ1-5 and V is TRBV18; D is perhaps TRBD1 (5 bases). Deletions cut 2 bases from V and 4 bases from J, with 12 bases between. The CDR3 has 15 residues. CDR1 is KGHSH, CDR2 LQKENI, per germline. The CDR3 protein is CASSPGAEYNQPQHF. The CDR3, as DNA: TGTGCCAGCTCACCAGGGGCAGAGTATAATCAGCCCCAGCATTTT.

V and J are TRBV9 and TRBJ2-1, with D maybe TRBD1 (5 bases). The V gene's germline CDR1 is SGDLS and CDR2 YYNGEE. V lost 1 base to trimming and J lost 7 bases, with 12 bases between them. This CDR3 is 14 amino acids long. The CDR3 DNA sequence: TGTGCCAGCAGCGTATATCAGGGATGGAATGAGCAGTTCTTC. This sequence encodes CASSVYQGWNEQFF.

This clonotype was counted many times. The CDR3: CASSFRLAGLGEQFF. In nucleotides, the CDR3 is TGTGCCAGCAGTTTCAGACTAGCGGGACTAGGTGAGCAGTTCTTC. The genes are TRBV12-3 or TRBV12-4 and TRBJ2-1, with 11 bases lining up with TRBD2. The CDR3 contains 15 residues. J was trimmed by 9 bases and V by 3 bases; bases with no gene match: 7.

Only a few counts were recorded for this clonotype. V usage is TRBV7-9 and J usage is TRBJ2-2; no definite D call. CDR1 SEHNR and CDR2 FQNEAQ come from the germline V gene (reference sequence). The CDR3 sequence is 15 residues long. V was cut by 2 bases and J by 7 bases, with 14 bases left in between. The DNA of the CDR3 is TGTGCCAGCAGCTTAACCAATATCAACGGCGGGGAGCTGTTTTTT. Amino acid sequence: CASSLTNINGGELFF. Filled out from reference TRBV7-9 and TRBJ2-2, the complete variable domain reads DTGVSQNPRHKITKRGQNVTFRCDPISEHNRLYWYRQTLGQGPEFLTYFQNEAQLEKSRLLSDRFSAERPKGSFSTLEIQRTEQGDSAMYLCASSLTNINGGELFFGEGSRLTVL.

This clonotype was recorded at least ten times. The chain joins TRBV5-1 to TRBJ2-3; 7 bases align to TRBD1. Per the germline V gene, CDR1 is SGHRS and CDR2 is YFSETQ. This CDR3 contains 15 residues. The J segment lost 0 bases and the V segment lost 4 bases, leaving 5 bases of the junction unmatched. The CDR3 here is CASSPGQLSTDTQYF. The CDR3 DNA follows: TGCGCCAGCAGCCCGGGACAGCTAAGCACAGATACGCAGTATTTT.

This clonotype was detected many times. The chain's CDR3 is CASSLLVEGTQYF. CDR3 in DNA: TGTGCCAGCAGTTTACTGGTCGAAGGTACGCAGTATTTT. The chain uses TRBV27 and TRBJ2-3, with no clear D. V was pared by 2 bases and J by 8 bases, with 11 bases between. Germline CDR1 MNHEY, CDR2 SMNVEV (reference sequence). The CDR3 has 13 residues.

J is TRBJ1-2 and V is TRBV18; D gene uncertain. The length of the CDR3 is 13 residues. V lost 2 bases, J lost 8 bases, and 12 bases lay in between. Germline V lookup: CDR1 KGHSH, CDR2 LQKENI. The CDR3 DNA follows: TGTGCCAGCTCACCATTCCAGGAACGCGGCTACACCTTC. It is translated as CASSPFQERGYTF.

The rearrangement uses TRBV5-1 and TRBJ2-1; 8 bases map to TRBD1. Germline assignment: CDR1 SGHRS and CDR2 YFSETQ. J gave up 15 bases and V 4 bases, and 18 bases lay outside the gene matches. This CDR3 region has 15 residues. The CDR3 DNA reads TGCGCCAGCAGCCGCCCGGGGGACCCCGGACAGGGTGCGTTCTTC. It is translated as CASSRPGDPGQGAFF.

This clonotype has more than one count but fewer than ten. The chain has TRBV6-5 and TRBJ1-2; weak D call: TRBD1 (6 bases). CDR1 and CDR2 (germline): MNHEY, SVGAGI. This CDR3 spans 13 amino acids. Trimming pared 6 bases from V and 3 bases from J, leaving 11 bases between. CDR3 bases: TGTGCCAGCAGGGCGGACAGAGACTATGGCTACACCTTC. Residues: CASRADRDYGYTF.

The chain combines TRBV20-1 with TRBJ2-7, with a possible D match to TRBD1 (6 bases). The germline V gene encodes CDR1 DFQATT and CDR2 SNEGSKA (reference sequence). The CDR3 is 13 amino acids. V was trimmed by 4 bases and J by 2 bases, leaving 12 bases between them. In DNA, the CDR3 is TGCAGTGCTACAGGGGAATGGGCCTACGAGCAGTACGTC. This codes for CSATGEWAYEQYV.

The V gene is TRBV20-1, the J gene TRBJ2-1; D might be TRBD1 or TRBD2, each matching 5 bases. The V gene's germline CDR1 is DFQATT and CDR2 SNEGSKA (reference sequence). Trimming removed 6 bases at V and 7 bases at J, with 19 bases between. The CDR3 covers 14 residues. The CDR3 region is CSARRGPATNEQFF. DNA for the CDR3: TGCAGTGCAAGACGGGGCCCCGCTACAAATGAGCAGTTCTTC.

In its sample, this clonotype was seen a few times. The chain employs TRBV7-9 and TRBJ2-3, with 9 nucleotides matching TRBD2. Germline V gene data show CDR1 as SEHNR and CDR2 as FQNEAQ (reference sequence). This CDR3 contains 15 residues. V dropped 0 bases and J dropped 6; count of bases not matched to a gene: 4. CDR3 nucleotide sequence: TGTGCCAGCAGCTTAGCTCCTAGCGGGGTTGATACGCAGTATTTT. It is translated as CASSLAPSGVDTQYF.

The sample holds a few counts of this clonotype. The CDR3 DNA is TGTGCCAGCAGTTCTATCAGGGATACTGAAGCTTTCTTT. It is translated as CASSSIRDTEAFF. The chain links TRBV7-2 to TRBJ1-1; a weak D match, TRBD1 (5 bases). This CDR3 is 13 amino acids long. V lost 6 bases, J lost 5 bases, and 13 bases lay in between. Germline V gene lookup returns CDR1 SGHTA and CDR2 FQGNSA.

This chain links TRBV9 with TRBJ2-2, with a possible D match to TRBD2 (6 bases). Looked up from germline, CDR1 is SGDLS and CDR2 is YYNGEE. The V gene lost 0 bases and the J gene lost 4 bases, with 13 bases spanning the gap. This CDR3 contains 16 residues. The CDR3 DNA sequence: TGTGCCAGCAGCGTAGAATCGGGGGAAATCACCGGGGAGCTGTTTTTT. It translates to CASSVESGEITGELFF.

This clonotype was seen repeatedly, ten times or more. The CDR3 here is CASSSPRAVNIQYF. The CDR3 DNA reads as TGTGCCAGCAGTTCCCCCCGGGCCGTAAACATTCAGTACTTC. This rearrangement joins TRBV27 to TRBJ2-4; no clear D gene. Trimming left V 4 bases short and J 6 bases short, with 13 bases between. Germline-derived CDR1 and CDR2 are MNHEY and SMNVEV (reference sequence). CDR3 length: 14 amino acids.

This clonotype was seen at least ten times. The genes are TRBV29-1 and TRBJ2-5, with TRBD2 identical over 13 bases. CDR3 length equals 14 residues. Trimming at V came to 7 bases and at J to 5 bases, leaving 7 bases not matched to a gene. The germline V gene has CDR1 SQVTM and CDR2 ANQGSEA. The CDR3 reads CSATSTSGGETQYF. CDR3 coding DNA: TGCAGCGCGACCTCGACTAGCGGGGGGGAGACCCAGTACTTC.

Ten or more counts support this clonotype. The chain's CDR3 is CASSYSTGRKETQYF. The CDR3 DNA is TGTGCCAGCAGTTACTCGACAGGGCGTAAAGAGACCCAGTACTTC. The chain carries TRBV6-5 and TRBJ2-5; 7 nucleotides match TRBD1. CDR1 is MNHEY, CDR2 SVGAGI, per germline. V dropped 0 bases and J dropped 3; count of bases not matched to a gene: 4. The CDR3 length is 15 residues.

The chain couples TRBV5-5 to TRBJ1-5; D is ambiguous. V shed 4 bases and J shed 0 bases, with 14 bases lying between them. The CDR3 length is 16 residues. The germline V gene has CDR1 SGHKS and CDR2 YYEKEE (reference sequence). The DNA of the CDR3 is TGTGCCAGCAGCCTTGAGGATCAGGTTAGCAATCAGCCCCAGCATTTT. Protein: CASSLEDQVSNQPQHF.

This clonotype was picked up many times. V and J are TRBV6-2 or TRBV6-3 and TRBJ2-1; 8 nucleotides line up with TRBD1. This CDR3 comprises 17 residues. The trim removed 7 bases at V and 0 bases at J, leaving 11 bases unmatched. CDR1 and CDR2 (germline): MNHEY, SVGEGT. The chain's CDR3 is CASTDKDRVSSYNEQFF. Here the CDR3 DNA reads TGTGCCAGCACCGATAAGGACAGGGTGAGCTCCTACAATGAGCAGTTCTTC.

This clonotype was detected only a few times. The chain employs TRBV5-1 and TRBJ1-2; possible D gene TRBD1, 5 bases. V was clipped by 4 bases and J by 8 bases, with 15 bases between them. Per germline, CDR1 SGHRS and CDR2 YFSETQ. The CDR3 contains 13 residues. The CDR3 region has the DNA TGCGCCAGCAGCCGGGGGGAGGTAGAAGGCTACACCTTC. It encodes CASSRGEVEGYTF.

V usage is TRBV29-1 and J usage is TRBJ1-1, with a possible D match to TRBD1 (6 bases). Trimming took off 6 bases at V and 0 bases at J, with 8 bases between the two ends. CDR1 is SQVTM, CDR2 ANQGSEA, per germline. The CDR3 is made up of 12 amino acids. CDR3 DNA sequence: TGCAGCGTAGGACAGATGAACACTGAAGCTTTCTTT. Its translation: CSVGQMNTEAFF.